Here is one T cell receptor (beta chain) with its context. The CDR3 is made up of 15 amino acids. V lost 6 bases and J 0 bases, leaving 12 bases between the germline ends. Germline values: CDR1 MNHEY, CDR2 SMNVEV (reference sequence). The sample is drawn from a study of control samples from healthy donors and cancer patients. The data were produced by immunoSEQ multiplex PCR, yet TCRdb's version contains in-frame clones alone and is incomplete. The table records almost 40,000 clones, more than 70% of them present only once. The sample comprised PBMCs. The V and J genes are TRBV27 and TRBJ1-5, with no clear D. The sequence was obtained from a woman aged 55 to 70 with lung cancer. CDR3 coding DNA: TGTGCCAGCAGAACCACAGCAAATAGCAATCAGCCCCAGCATTTT. Protein product: CASRTTANSNQPQHF.